Included here is one TCR beta chain sequence, with context. Antigen specificity is unknown. Other DNA variants within this sample encode the same CDR3. The PCR contained 60 Vbeta and 13 Jbeta primers. This table comes from immunoSEQ multiplex PCR, and its TCRdb copy is limited to in-frame clones, with some not included. The profile shows around 100,000 clones, around 79% of them singletons. The data belong to a study of cytomegalovirus exposure and HLA in healthy donors. Study-level findings and limits: Per a later analysis, 15,000 to 20,000 TCR beta sequences showed association with HLA alleles at 0.05 false discovery rate. A later analysis found most CMV-associated TCR beta chains apparently HLA-restricted. Common viral pathogens were later found to be apparently linked to several of the most significant clusters. TCR beta V- and J-gene trimming, according to a later analysis, was linked to a missense DCLRE1C variant.

V gave up 4 bases and J gave up 6 bases; unmatched junction bases: 2. CDR1 is SQVTM, CDR2 ANQGSEA, per germline. The CDR3 runs to 13 residues. The chain joins TRBV29-1 to TRBJ2-2, with TRBD1 identical over 10 bases. This clonotype was sampled from a man aged 45-60 years in good health and CMV-seropositive. Sequencing was performed on PBMCs. For the CDR3, the DNA is TGCAGCGTTGCTGGGACAGGGGCCGGGGAGCTGTTTTTT. It codes for CSVAGTGAGELFF.